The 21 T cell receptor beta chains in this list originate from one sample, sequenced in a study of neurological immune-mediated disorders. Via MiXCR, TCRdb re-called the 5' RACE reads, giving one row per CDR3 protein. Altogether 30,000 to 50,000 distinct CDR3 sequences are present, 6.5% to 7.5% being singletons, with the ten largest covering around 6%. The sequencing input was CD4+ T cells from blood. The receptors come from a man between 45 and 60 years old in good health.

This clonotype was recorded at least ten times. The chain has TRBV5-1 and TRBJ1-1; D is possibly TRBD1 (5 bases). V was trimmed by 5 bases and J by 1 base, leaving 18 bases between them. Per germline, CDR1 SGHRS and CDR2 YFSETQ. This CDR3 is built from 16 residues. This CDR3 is CASSYAGFGTNTEAFF. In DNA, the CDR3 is TGCGCCAGCAGTTATGCAGGGTTTGGGACGAACACTGAAGCTTTCTTT.

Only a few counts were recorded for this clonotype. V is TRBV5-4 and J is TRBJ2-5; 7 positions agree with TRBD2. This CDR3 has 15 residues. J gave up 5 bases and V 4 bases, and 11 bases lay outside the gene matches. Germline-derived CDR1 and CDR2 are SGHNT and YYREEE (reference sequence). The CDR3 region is CASSLRGGSGETQYF. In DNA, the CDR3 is TGTGCCAGCAGCCTCCGGGGCGGGAGCGGCGAGACCCAGTACTTC.

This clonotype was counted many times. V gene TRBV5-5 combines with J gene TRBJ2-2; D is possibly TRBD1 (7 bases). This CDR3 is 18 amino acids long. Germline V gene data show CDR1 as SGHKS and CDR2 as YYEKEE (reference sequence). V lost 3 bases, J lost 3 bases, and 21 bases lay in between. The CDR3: CASSWGDRQGHYTGELFF. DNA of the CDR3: TGTGCCAGCAGCTGGGGGGACAGACAGGGCCATTACACCGGGGAGCTGTTTTTT.

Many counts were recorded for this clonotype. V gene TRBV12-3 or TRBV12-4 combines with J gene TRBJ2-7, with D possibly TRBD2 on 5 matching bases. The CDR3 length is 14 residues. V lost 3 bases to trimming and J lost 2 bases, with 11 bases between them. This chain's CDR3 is CASSFGGLAYEQYF. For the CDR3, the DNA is TGTGCCAGCAGTTTCGGCGGGCTTGCCTACGAGCAGTACTTC.

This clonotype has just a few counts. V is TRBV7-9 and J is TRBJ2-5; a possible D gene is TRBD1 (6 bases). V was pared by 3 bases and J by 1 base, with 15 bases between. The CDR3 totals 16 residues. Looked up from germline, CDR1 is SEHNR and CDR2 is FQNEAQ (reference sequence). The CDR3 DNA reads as TGTGCCAGCAGCTTCGGCGGACAGCTCACCCAAGAGACCCAGTACTTC. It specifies CASSFGGQLTQETQYF.

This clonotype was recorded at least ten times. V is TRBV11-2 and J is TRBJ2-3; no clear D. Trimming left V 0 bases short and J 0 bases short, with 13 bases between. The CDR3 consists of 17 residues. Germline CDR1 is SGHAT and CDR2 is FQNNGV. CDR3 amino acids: CASSLDFIISSTDTQYF. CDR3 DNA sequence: TGTGCCAGCAGCTTAGACTTTATTATCTCTAGCACAGATACGCAGTATTTT.

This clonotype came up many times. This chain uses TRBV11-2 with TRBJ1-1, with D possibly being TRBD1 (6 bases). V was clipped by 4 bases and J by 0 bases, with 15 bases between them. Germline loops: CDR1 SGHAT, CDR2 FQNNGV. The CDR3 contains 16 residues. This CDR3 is CASSSGLQGMNTEAFF. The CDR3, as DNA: TGTGCCAGCAGCTCGGGACTACAGGGTATGAACACTGAAGCTTTCTTT.

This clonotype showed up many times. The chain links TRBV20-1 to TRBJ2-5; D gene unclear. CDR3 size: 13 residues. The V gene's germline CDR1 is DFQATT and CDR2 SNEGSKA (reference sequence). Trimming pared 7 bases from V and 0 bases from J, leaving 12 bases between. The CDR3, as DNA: TGCAGTGTCTACAAGGAAAACCAAGAGACCCAGTACTTC. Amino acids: CSVYKENQETQYF.

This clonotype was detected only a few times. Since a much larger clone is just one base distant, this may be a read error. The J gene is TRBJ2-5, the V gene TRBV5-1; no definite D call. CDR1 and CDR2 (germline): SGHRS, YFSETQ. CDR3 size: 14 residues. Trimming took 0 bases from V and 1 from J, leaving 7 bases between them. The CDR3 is CASSLGWPQETQYF. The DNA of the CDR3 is TGCGCCAGCAGCTTGGGATGGCCCCAAGAGACCCAGTACTTC.

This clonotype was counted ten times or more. The chain's CDR3 is CASTQGGDQPQHF. CDR3 coding DNA: TGTGCCAGCACCCAGGGGGGGGATCAGCCCCAGCATTTT. The chain combines TRBV2 with TRBJ1-5; 7 nucleotides agree with TRBD1. Germline trimming cut 7 bases from V and 5 bases from J; bases unmatched to any gene: 5. There are 13 residues in the CDR3. Germline CDR1 is SNHLY and CDR2 is FYNNEI.

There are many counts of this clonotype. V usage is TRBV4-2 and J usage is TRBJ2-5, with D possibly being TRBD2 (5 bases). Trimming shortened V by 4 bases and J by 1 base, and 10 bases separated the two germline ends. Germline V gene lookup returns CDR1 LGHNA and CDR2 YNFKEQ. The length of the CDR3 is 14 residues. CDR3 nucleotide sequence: TGTGCCAGCAGCCGGAGGAGCCTCCAAGAGACCCAGTACTTC. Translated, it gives CASSRRSLQETQYF.

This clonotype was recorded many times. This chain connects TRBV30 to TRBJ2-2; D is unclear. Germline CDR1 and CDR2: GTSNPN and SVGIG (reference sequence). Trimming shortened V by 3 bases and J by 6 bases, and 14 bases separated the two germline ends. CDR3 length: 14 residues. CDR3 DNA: TGTGCCTGGAGCCCCTCCACCCTGGCCGGGGAGCTGTTTTTT. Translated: CAWSPSTLAGELFF.

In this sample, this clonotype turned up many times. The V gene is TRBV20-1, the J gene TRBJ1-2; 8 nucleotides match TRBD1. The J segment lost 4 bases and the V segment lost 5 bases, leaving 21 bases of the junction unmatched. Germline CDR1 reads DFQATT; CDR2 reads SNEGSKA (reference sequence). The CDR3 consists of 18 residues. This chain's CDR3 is CSAPPPSGQGIYGYGYTF. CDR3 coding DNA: TGCAGTGCTCCCCCTCCCTCCGGACAGGGAATATATGGCTATGGCTACACCTTC.

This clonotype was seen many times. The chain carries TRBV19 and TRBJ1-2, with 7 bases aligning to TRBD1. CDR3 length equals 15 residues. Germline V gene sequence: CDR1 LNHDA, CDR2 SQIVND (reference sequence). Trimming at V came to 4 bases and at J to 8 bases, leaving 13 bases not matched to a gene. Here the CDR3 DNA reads TGTGCCAGTAGTACACGGACAGGCAGGGCTGGCGGCTACACCTTC. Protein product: CASSTRTGRAGGYTF.

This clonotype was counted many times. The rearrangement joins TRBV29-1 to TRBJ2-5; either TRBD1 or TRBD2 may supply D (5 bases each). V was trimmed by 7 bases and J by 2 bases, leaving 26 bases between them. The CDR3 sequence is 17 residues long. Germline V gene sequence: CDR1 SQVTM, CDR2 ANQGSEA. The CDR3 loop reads CSETYYSWGLEQETQYF. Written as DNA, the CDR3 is TGCAGCGAAACTTACTACTCCTGGGGGTTGGAGCAAGAGACCCAGTACTTC.

Here the CDR3 reads CASSPGTSAFGAQYF. CDR3 in DNA: TGTGCCAGCAGTCCCGGGACTAGCGCGTTTGGAGCGCAGTATTTT. This chain links TRBV6-5 with TRBJ2-3; TRBD2 matches at 10 bases. The V and J ends lost 5 bases and 10 bases, in that order; junction bases with no gene match: 12. Germline V CDR1 and CDR2: MNHEY, SVGAGI. The CDR3 length is 15 residues.

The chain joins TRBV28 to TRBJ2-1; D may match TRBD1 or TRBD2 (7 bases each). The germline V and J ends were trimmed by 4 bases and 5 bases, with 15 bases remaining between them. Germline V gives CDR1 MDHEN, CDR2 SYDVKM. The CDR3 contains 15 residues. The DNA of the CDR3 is TGTGCCAGCAGTTCAGGGGGGGGTAGGGACAATGAGCAGTTCTTC. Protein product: CASSSGGGRDNEQFF.

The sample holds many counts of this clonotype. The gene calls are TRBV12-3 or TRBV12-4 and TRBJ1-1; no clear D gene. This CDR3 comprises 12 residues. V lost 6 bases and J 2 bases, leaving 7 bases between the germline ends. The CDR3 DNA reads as TGTGCCAGCAGATGGGGTAACACTGAAGCTTTCTTT. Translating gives CASRWGNTEAFF.

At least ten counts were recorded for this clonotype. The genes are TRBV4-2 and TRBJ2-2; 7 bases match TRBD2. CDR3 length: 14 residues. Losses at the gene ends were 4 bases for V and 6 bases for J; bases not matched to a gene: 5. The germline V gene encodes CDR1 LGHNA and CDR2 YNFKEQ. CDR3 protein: CASSPRGGSGELFF. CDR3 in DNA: TGTGCCAGCAGCCCCCGGGGAGGGTCCGGGGAGCTGTTTTTT.

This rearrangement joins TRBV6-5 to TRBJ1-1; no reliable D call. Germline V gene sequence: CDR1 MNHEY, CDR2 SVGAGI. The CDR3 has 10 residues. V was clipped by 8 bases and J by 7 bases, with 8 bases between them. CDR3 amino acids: CASVGLEAFF. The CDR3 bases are TGTGCCAGCGTGGGCCTTGAAGCTTTCTTT.

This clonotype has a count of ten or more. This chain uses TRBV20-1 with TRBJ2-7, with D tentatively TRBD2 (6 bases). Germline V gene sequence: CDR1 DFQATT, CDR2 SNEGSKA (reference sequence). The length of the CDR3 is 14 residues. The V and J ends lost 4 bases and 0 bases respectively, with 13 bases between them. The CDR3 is CSAMAGRSSYEQYF. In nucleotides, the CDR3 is TGCAGTGCTATGGCGGGGAGAAGCTCCTACGAGCAGTACTTC.